The 4 T cell receptor beta chains below come from one sample, sequenced in a study of blood T cell repertoires in COVID-19. The repertoire was sequenced with immunoSEQ multiplex PCR; TCRdb's copy has only in-frame clones and lacks some. The table lists roughly 260,000 clones, roughly 87% of them singletons. The sequencing input was PBMCs or T cells enriched from blood (not recorded which). All receptors come from a woman in her twenties or thirties with acute COVID-19.

The chain carries TRBV6-2 or TRBV6-3 and TRBJ2-6; tentatively, D is TRBD1 (5 bases). The CDR3 has 17 amino acids. Germline lookup yields CDR1 MNHEY and CDR2 SVGEGT. V was cut by 2 bases and J by 1 base, with 12 bases left in between. CDR3 in amino acids: CASSYPKTESGANVLTF. CDR3 DNA: TGTGCCAGCAGTTACCCCAAGACAGAGTCTGGGGCCAACGTCCTGACTTTC.

This clone was observed once. CDR3 residues: CASSSPLGGPEETQYF. In DNA form, the CDR3 reads TGTGCCAGCAGCTCCCCCCTCGGGGGGCCGGAAGAGACCCAGTACTTC. The chain combines TRBV11-2 with TRBJ2-5; TRBD2 is a possible D gene (7 bases). The CDR3 has 16 residues. CDR1 and CDR2 (germline): SGHAT, FQNNGV. V lost 4 bases to trimming and J lost 3 bases, with 18 bases between them.

A few counts support this clone. Other DNA variants within this sample encode the same CDR3. This chain links TRBV7-9 with TRBJ1-6, with D unclear. Between the trimmed V and J ends, which lost 1 base and 0 bases, there was a span of 4 bases. Germline values: CDR1 SEHNR, CDR2 FQNEAQ (reference sequence). The CDR3 runs 15 residues. CDR3 nucleotide sequence: TGTGCCAGCAGCTTAGTCAGCTCCTATAATTCACCCCTCCACTTT. As protein: CASSLVSSYNSPLHF.

The chain recombines TRBV27 with TRBJ1-2, with 12 positions matching TRBD1. This CDR3 is built from 15 residues. Per germline, CDR1 MNHEY and CDR2 SMNVEV (reference sequence). J was trimmed by 8 bases and V by 6 bases; bases with no gene match: 10. CDR3 amino acids: CASRLLGQGAGGYTF. CDR3 bases: TGTGCCAGCAGGCTTCTGGGACAGGGGGCGGGCGGCTACACCTTC.